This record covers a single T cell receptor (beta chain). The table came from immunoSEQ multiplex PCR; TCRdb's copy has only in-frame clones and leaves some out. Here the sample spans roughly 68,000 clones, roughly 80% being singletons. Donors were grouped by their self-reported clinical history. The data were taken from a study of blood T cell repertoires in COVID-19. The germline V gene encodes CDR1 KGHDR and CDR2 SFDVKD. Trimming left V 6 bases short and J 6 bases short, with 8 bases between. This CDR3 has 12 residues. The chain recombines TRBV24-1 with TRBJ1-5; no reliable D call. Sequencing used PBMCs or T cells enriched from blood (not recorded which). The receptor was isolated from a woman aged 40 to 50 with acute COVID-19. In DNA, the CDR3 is TGTGCCACCAGTATCGAGGGTCAGCCCCAGCATTTT. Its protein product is CATSIEGQPQHF.